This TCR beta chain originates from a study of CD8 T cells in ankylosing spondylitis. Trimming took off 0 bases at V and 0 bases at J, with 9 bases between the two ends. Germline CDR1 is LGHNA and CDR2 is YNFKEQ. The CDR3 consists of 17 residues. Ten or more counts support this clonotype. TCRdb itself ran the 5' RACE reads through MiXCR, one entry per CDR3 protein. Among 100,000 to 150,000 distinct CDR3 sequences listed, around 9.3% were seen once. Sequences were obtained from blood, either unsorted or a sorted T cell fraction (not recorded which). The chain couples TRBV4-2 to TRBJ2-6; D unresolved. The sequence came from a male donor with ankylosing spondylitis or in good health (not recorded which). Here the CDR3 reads CASSQESGGSGANVLTF. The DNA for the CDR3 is TGTGCCAGCAGCCAAGAATCGGGCGGCTCTGGGGCCAACGTCCTGACTTTC.